These 17 T cell receptor beta chains came from one sample sequenced in a study of PD-1 blockade in classical Hodgkin lymphoma. In every patient, relapse followed autologous stem cell transplantation, while exposure to brentuximab vedotin differed. The CD4+ T cells used were purified from thawed PBMCs through magnetic negative selection. The table came from immunoSEQ multiplex PCR; TCRdb's copy has only in-frame clones and leaves some out. The table lists about 27,000 clones, about 80% of them singletons. Sequencing used CD4+ T cells from blood, obtained at baseline. The receptors stem from a human donor with classical Hodgkin lymphoma.

The chain recombines TRBV7-2 with TRBJ1-2; D may be TRBD1 (5 bases). Per the germline V gene, CDR1 is SGHTA and CDR2 is FQGNSA. This CDR3 is built from 15 residues. V gave up 5 bases and J gave up 3 bases, with 16 bases separating them. The CDR3 DNA reads as TGTGCCAGCAGCCGGTCGGGTAGGGGCGACTATGGCTACACCTTC. It translates to CASSRSGRGDYGYTF.

The chain employs TRBV2 and TRBJ2-7; 10 nucleotides match TRBD1. V shed 6 bases, J shed 4 bases, and the junction held 9 bases outside the gene matches. Looked up from germline, CDR1 is SNHLY and CDR2 is FYNNEI. The CDR3 spans 15 residues. This CDR3 is CASRATGGRDYEQYF. DNA for the CDR3: TGTGCCAGCAGGGCGACAGGGGGCAGAGATTACGAGCAGTACTTC.

The V and J genes are TRBV2 and TRBJ1-4; 8 bases map to TRBD1. Germline V CDR1 and CDR2: SNHLY, FYNNEI. This CDR3 contains 14 residues. Trimming took 8 bases from V and 4 from J; bases not matched to a gene: 6. CDR3 bases: TGTGCCAGCTACAGGGGGGGACTTAATGAAAAACTGTTTTTT. Translation gives CASYRGGLNEKLFF.

The chain joins TRBV7-8 to TRBJ1-1; no clear D gene. The ends were cut back, 5 bases at V and 3 bases at J, with 13 bases in the middle. CDR3 length equals 14 residues. Germline loops: CDR1 SGHVS, CDR2 FQNEAQ. CDR3 bases: TGTGCCAGCAGCCTACGACCTTGGGACACTGAAGCTTTCTTT. Encoded protein: CASSLRPWDTEAFF.

This chain links TRBV5-6 with TRBJ2-7; TRBD1 matches 7 bases. Germline loops: CDR1 SGHDT, CDR2 YYEEEE. V was pared by 0 bases and J by 1 base, with 4 bases of the junction left unmatched. This CDR3 contains 15 residues. CDR3 sequence: CASSLAPGQSYEQYF. The CDR3 DNA reads as TGTGCCAGCAGCTTGGCCCCGGGACAGTCCTACGAGCAGTACTTC.

This clone was seen a single time. The chain joins TRBV5-1 to TRBJ2-3, with 8 bases that match TRBD2. CDR3 length: 15 residues. CDR1 and CDR2 (germline): SGHRS, YFSETQ. With 5 bases clipped from V and 5 bases from J, the junction kept 10 bases outside the gene matches. The CDR3 bases are TGCGCCAGCAGTCGGGTAGCGGGGAAGGAAGATACGCAGTATTTT. Translated, it gives CASSRVAGKEDTQYF.

The chain couples TRBV13 to TRBJ2-7, with D tentatively TRBD1 (5 bases). In germline, CDR1 is PRHDT, CDR2 FYEKMQ (reference sequence). V dropped 5 bases and J dropped 0 bases, with 14 bases sitting between them. The CDR3 consists of 15 residues. The chain's CDR3 is CASSGAPRSSYEQYF. The CDR3 DNA sequence: TGTGCCAGCAGCGGGGCGCCGCGGAGCTCCTACGAGCAGTACTTC.

This chain's CDR3 is CASNQNYRGRTGELFF. The CDR3 coding sequence is TGTGCCAGCAACCAAAACTACAGGGGTAGGACCGGGGAGCTGTTTTTT. The V gene is TRBV27, the J gene TRBJ2-2; 7 bases agree with TRBD1. V lost 7 bases to trimming and J lost 5 bases; unmatched junction nucleotides: 13. The germline CDR1 and CDR2 sequences are MNHEY and SMNVEV (reference sequence). The length of the CDR3 is 16 residues.

The chain uses TRBV7-3 and TRBJ1-4, with a tentative D call TRBD1 (5 bases). V dropped 5 bases and J dropped 7 bases, with 11 bases sitting between them. The CDR3 has 13 residues. CDR1 and CDR2 from the germline V gene are SGHTA and FQGTGA. The CDR3 region has the DNA TGTGCCAGCAGCCTATGGGGGGGTGAAAAACTGTTTTTT. Its protein product is CASSLWGGEKLFF.

The chain combines TRBV5-6 with TRBJ1-5, with a tentative D call TRBD1 (5 bases). Trimming cost V 4 bases and J 0 bases, with 11 bases left between them. Germline CDR1 and CDR2: SGHDT and YYEEEE. This CDR3 is built from 15 residues. CDR3 protein: CASSRGGYSNQPQHF. The CDR3 DNA sequence: TGTGCCAGCAGCCGGGGGGGTTATAGCAATCAGCCCCAGCATTTT.

This clone is a singleton in its sample. V and J are TRBV7-6 and TRBJ2-7; possible D gene TRBD2, 7 bases. Trimming stripped 5 bases from V and 7 bases from J, with 15 bases between. The CDR3 totals 13 residues. Germline V gene lookup returns CDR1 SGHVS and CDR2 FNYEAQ. The CDR3 sequence is CASSPQAGAEQYF. For the CDR3, the DNA is TGTGCCAGCAGCCCCCAGGCGGGGGCGGAGCAGTACTTC. The full variable domain, completed using reference TRBV7-6 and TRBJ2-7, is GAGVSQSPRYKVTKRGQDVALRCDPISGHVSLYWYRQALGQGPEFLTYFNYEAQQDKSGLPNDRFSAERPEGSISTLTIQRTEQRDSAMYRCASSPQAGAEQYFGPGTRLTVT.

The chain is built from TRBV6-1 and TRBJ1-6; unclear D gene. CDR1 and CDR2 (germline): MNHNS, SASEGT. V lost 3 bases and J lost 0, with 9 bases in between. This CDR3 comprises 16 residues. The CDR3 sequence is CASSEDKGSYNSPLHF. The CDR3 DNA reads as TGTGCCAGCAGTGAGGATAAGGGCTCCTATAATTCACCCCTCCACTTT.

The chain employs TRBV7-3 and TRBJ2-5; no definite D call. The length of the CDR3 is 13 residues. Germline CDR1 SGHTA, CDR2 FQGTGA. V dropped 4 bases and J dropped 5 bases, with 11 bases sitting between them. As DNA, the CDR3 is TGTGCCAGCAGCTCAAACGTTTGGGAGACCCAGTACTTC. This encodes CASSSNVWETQYF.

V is TRBV19 and J is TRBJ2-7; TRBD2 might be the D (5 bases). The V gene's germline CDR1 is LNHDA and CDR2 SQIVND (reference sequence). The CDR3 has 13 amino acids. The V gene lost 3 bases and the J gene lost 5 bases, with 11 bases spanning the gap. Here the CDR3 reads CASSISAANEQYF. The DNA of the CDR3 is TGTGCCAGTAGTATTAGCGCCGCAAACGAGCAGTACTTC.

V is TRBV5-8 and J is TRBJ2-3, with TRBD1 identical over 7 bases. Per germline, CDR1 SGHTS and CDR2 YDEGEE. This CDR3 region has 15 residues. J gave up 3 bases and V 0 bases, and 4 bases lay outside the gene matches. CDR3 amino acids: CASSLGQGETDTQYF. CDR3 DNA sequence: TGTGCCAGCAGCTTGGGGCAGGGGGAAACAGATACGCAGTATTTT.

The V call is TRBV29-1, the J call TRBJ2-6; no clear D gene. The V and J ends lost 6 bases and 1 base respectively, with 7 bases between them. The CDR3 totals 13 residues. Germline-derived CDR1 and CDR2 are SQVTM and ANQGSEA. CDR3 DNA: TGCAGCGTCAAAAGTTCTGGGGCCAACGTCCTGACTTTC. Translation gives CSVKSSGANVLTF.

The V gene is TRBV28, the J gene TRBJ1-6; unclear D gene. Germline V gives CDR1 MDHEN, CDR2 SYDVKM. There are 16 residues in the CDR3. V was pared by 5 bases and J by 7 bases, with 18 bases between. The CDR3 region is CASSIRPVVGNSPLHF. CDR3 DNA sequence: TGTGCCAGCAGTATAAGACCGGTAGTAGGAAATTCACCCCTCCACTTT.